Listed here is a single TCR beta chain. The germline V gene encodes CDR1 LGHDT and CDR2 YNNKEL (reference sequence). The junction had 21 bases not matched to a gene; V was cut back by 3 bases and J by 3 bases. The CDR3 totals 22 residues. These data are taken from a study of blood T cell repertoires in COVID-19. Study-wide context: From T cells, B-cell-depleted T cells, or PBMCs came the material, which was cDNA or gDNA.

Profiled with immunoSEQ multiplex PCR; TCRdb holds only in-frame clones, not every one. The table shows around 340,000 clones, with 75% to 90% occurring only once. The chain recombines TRBV3-1 (or the pseudogene TRBV3-2) with TRBJ2-1; 12 bases line up with TRBD1. This TCR was sampled from a woman in her sixties or seventies with COVID-19, enrolled during active disease. Sample: peripheral blood. CDR3 in amino acids: CASSHGTGGSPLVVGFYNEQFF. In DNA, the CDR3 is TGTGCCAGCAGCCATGGGACAGGGGGCTCCCCCCTTGTTGTAGGTTTCTACAATGAGCAGTTCTTC.